This section outlines one T cell receptor (beta chain) sequence together with its context. Antigen unknown. Antigen-specific CD4+ T cells were expanded with viral peptide pools in the ViraFEST assay before sequencing. Subsequent to a culture period of 10 days, CD4+ T cells were isolated. Each participant received a vaccine that was either BNT162b2 or mRNA-1273, given as two doses. PBMC were cultured at about 1.9 million per well with 9 to 10 IU/ml IL-2 and 9 to 10 ug/ml peptides. This specimen comes from a study of vaccination effects on CD4 cells after COVID-19. Study-level information: Post-vaccine specimens arrived a median 72 days past the second dose.

Study-wide results and limits: Clones of infection and vaccine origin contracted markedly late after vaccination.

The germline CDR1 and CDR2 sequences are MNHEY and SVGAGI. V lost 6 bases and J lost 2, with 11 bases in between. There are 13 residues in the CDR3. The data were produced by immunoSEQ multiplex PCR, yet TCRdb's version contains in-frame clones alone and is incomplete. The repertoire holds around 16,000 clones, with around 76% as singletons. The TCR was taken from a human donor who received a COVID-19 vaccine. The chain employs TRBV6-5 and TRBJ2-7; possibly TRBD2 for D (6 bases). This sample comprised CD4+ T cells from PBMCs cultured with HCoV-NL63 spike peptides, obtained after COVID-19 vaccination. The chain's CDR3 is CASRLAEPYEQYF. The CDR3, as DNA: TGTGCCAGCAGGTTAGCGGAGCCCTACGAGCAGTACTTC.